This is a list of T cell receptor beta chains from one sample in a study of blood T cell repertoires in COVID-19. Sequencing used immunoSEQ multiplex PCR; TCRdb keeps in-frame clones, though not all of them. The sample yields 310,000 or so clones, around 90% seen once. Sequenced material: peripheral blood. Receptor source: a man aged 25-40 years with COVID-19, enrolled during active disease. CDR3s include the opening cysteine and the closing phenylalanine or tryptophan. The D gene is left open where the match is weak. The listing skips clone size in some rows; elsewhere it reads once, few, many or a size class.

J gene: TRBJ2-3
clone size: few
D gene: TRBD2
V gene: TRBV7-2
CDR3 protein: CASSPVAGRLDTQYF
CDR3 DNA: TGTGCCAGCAGCCCCGTAGCGGGGAGGTTGGATACGCAGTATTTT

J gene: TRBJ1-1
clone size: NA
D gene: NA
V gene: TRBV28
CDR3 protein: CASSLGQAGGTEAFF
CDR3 DNA: TGTGCCAGCAGTTTAGGTCAGGCAGGAGGGACTGAAGCTTTCTTT

J gene: TRBJ1-2
clone size: NA
D gene: NA
V gene: TRBV7-9
CDR3 protein: CASSLDAAEGVKGYTF
CDR3 DNA: TGTGCCAGCAGCTTAGACGCCGCGGAAGGGGTCAAAGGCTACACCTTC

J gene: TRBJ1-5
clone size: once
D gene: NA
V gene: TRBV19
CDR3 protein: CASISLGPDQPQHF
CDR3 DNA: TGTGCCAGTATTTCGCTGGGGCCTGATCAGCCCCAGCATTTT

J gene: TRBJ1-1
clone size: NA
D gene: TRBD1
V gene: TRBV12-5
CDR3 protein: CASGTGGTEAFF
CDR3 DNA: TGTGCTAGCGGGACAGGGGGCACTGAAGCTTTCTTT

J gene: TRBJ2-2
clone size: NA
D gene: NA
V gene: TRBV2
CDR3 protein: CASSGALSTGELFF
CDR3 DNA: TGTGCCAGCAGTGGGGCTTTAAGCACCGGGGAGCTGTTTTTT

J gene: TRBJ1-5
clone size: NA
D gene: NA
V gene: TRBV6-1
CDR3 protein: CASSETGIQPQHF
CDR3 DNA: TGTGCCAGCAGTGAAACGGGGATTCAGCCCCAGCATTTT

J gene: TRBJ2-7
clone size: NA
D gene: TRBD1
V gene: TRBV29-1
CDR3 protein: CSAGQGENYEQYF
CDR3 DNA: TGCAGCGCCGGACAGGGGGAAAACTACGAGCAGTACTTC

J gene: TRBJ1-4
clone size: NA
D gene: NA
V gene: TRBV24-1
CDR3 protein: CATSDRPEGPSNEKLFF
CDR3 DNA: TGTGCCACCAGTGACCGTCCGGAGGGGCCTTCTAATGAAAAACTGTTTTTT

J gene: TRBJ1-1
clone size: NA
D gene: NA
V gene: TRBV6-5
CDR3 protein: CASSRVQGLSTEAFF
CDR3 DNA: TGTGCCAGCAGCCGAGTACAGGGATTGAGCACTGAAGCTTTCTTT

J gene: TRBJ2-2
clone size: NA
D gene: NA
V gene: TRBV5-1
CDR3 protein: CASSLRTNPAGELFF
CDR3 DNA: TGCGCCAGCAGCTTACGGACAAATCCGGCCGGGGAGCTGTTTTTT

J gene: TRBJ1-2
clone size: once
D gene: NA
V gene: TRBV5-5
CDR3 protein: CASSLAAAQQYGYTF
CDR3 DNA: TGTGCCAGCAGCTTGGCCGCAGCACAGCAATATGGCTACACCTTC

J gene: TRBJ1-6
clone size: few
D gene: NA
V gene: TRBV7-9
CDR3 protein: CASSLSHSYNSPLHF
CDR3 DNA: TGTGCCAGCAGCTTATCTCACAGCTATAATTCACCCCTCCACTTT

J gene: TRBJ2-7
clone size: NA
D gene: TRBD1
V gene: TRBV9
CDR3 protein: CASSTGDGSYEQYF
CDR3 DNA: TGTGCCAGCAGCACAGGGGACGGATCCTACGAGCAGTACTTC

J gene: TRBJ1-4
clone size: many
D gene: NA
V gene: TRBV10-3
CDR3 protein: CAIRSTGDSEKLFF
CDR3 DNA: TGTGCCATCAGATCTACAGGTGATAGTGAAAAACTGTTTTTT

J gene: TRBJ2-7
clone size: NA
D gene: TRBD1
V gene: TRBV9
CDR3 protein: CASETGQGRGEQYF
CDR3 DNA: TGTGCCAGCGAAACGGGACAGGGTAGAGGCGAGCAGTACTTC

J gene: TRBJ2-7
clone size: NA
D gene: TRBD1
V gene: TRBV5-6
CDR3 protein: CASRPGTGRQYF
CDR3 DNA: TGTGCCAGCAGGCCCGGGACAGGGAGGCAGTACTTC

J gene: TRBJ2-3
clone size: NA
D gene: NA
V gene: TRBV3-1/TRBV3-2
CDR3 protein: CASSQTGGGFADTQYF
CDR3 DNA: TGTGCCAGCAGCCAAACAGGTGGGGGGTTCGCAGATACGCAGTATTTT

J gene: TRBJ1-4
clone size: NA
D gene: TRBD1
V gene: TRBV7-2
CDR3 protein: CASSLGGQGNEKLFF
CDR3 DNA: TGTGCCAGCAGCTTAGGGGGACAGGGGAATGAAAAACTGTTTTTT

J gene: TRBJ1-5
clone size: once
D gene: TRBD1
V gene: TRBV28
CDR3 protein: CASTLFTGQYNQPQHF
CDR3 DNA: TGTGCCAGCACCCTCTTTACGGGACAGTACAATCAGCCCCAGCATTTT

J gene: TRBJ2-7
clone size: NA
D gene: TRBD1
V gene: TRBV25-1
CDR3 protein: CASSVDRGPYEQYF
CDR3 DNA: TGTGCCAGCAGTGTGGACAGGGGACCTTACGAGCAGTACTTC

J gene: TRBJ2-3
clone size: NA
D gene: NA
V gene: TRBV4-2
CDR3 protein: CASSQEGAETDTQYF
CDR3 DNA: TGTGCCAGCAGCCAAGAAGGGGCAGAAACAGATACGCAGTATTTT

J gene: TRBJ2-2
clone size: once
D gene: TRBD2
V gene: TRBV5-1
CDR3 protein: CASSLGLADTGELFF
CDR3 DNA: TGCGCCAGCAGCTTGGGACTAGCCGACACCGGGGAGCTGTTTTTT

J gene: TRBJ2-1
clone size: NA
D gene: TRBD1
V gene: TRBV19
CDR3 protein: CASSIQGAPYNEQFF
CDR3 DNA: TGTGCCAGTAGTATTCAGGGGGCACCCTACAATGAGCAGTTCTTC

J gene: TRBJ1-1
clone size: NA
D gene: NA
V gene: TRBV6-5
CDR3 protein: CASSYSTMSTEAFF
CDR3 DNA: TGTGCCAGCAGTTACTCTACGATGAGTACTGAAGCTTTCTTT

J gene: TRBJ2-1
clone size: NA
D gene: TRBD1
V gene: TRBV6-5
CDR3 protein: CASRRQDRAAGEQFF
CDR3 DNA: TGTGCCAGCAGACGCCAGGACAGGGCGGCGGGTGAGCAGTTCTTC